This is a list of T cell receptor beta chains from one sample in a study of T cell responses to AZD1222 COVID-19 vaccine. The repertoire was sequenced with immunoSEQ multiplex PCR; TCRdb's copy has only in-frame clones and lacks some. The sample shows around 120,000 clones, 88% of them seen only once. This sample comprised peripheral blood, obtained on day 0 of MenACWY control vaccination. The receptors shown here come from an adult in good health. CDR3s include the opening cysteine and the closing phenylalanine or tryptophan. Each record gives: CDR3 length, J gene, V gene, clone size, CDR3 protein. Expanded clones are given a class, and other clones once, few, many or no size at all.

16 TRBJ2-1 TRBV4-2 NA CASSPEGLANYNEQFF
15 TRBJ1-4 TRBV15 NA CATRRQGATNEKLFF
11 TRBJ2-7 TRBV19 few CASSKGGEQYF
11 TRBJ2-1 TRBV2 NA CASTGYHEQFF
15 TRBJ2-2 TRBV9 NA CASSLSVGNTGELFF
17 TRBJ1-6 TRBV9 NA CASSAQPEGARGSPLHF
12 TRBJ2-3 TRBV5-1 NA CASSLLSDTQYF
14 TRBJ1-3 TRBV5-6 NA CASSRSLAGNTIYF
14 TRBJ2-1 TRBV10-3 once CASGTSGGGGEQFF
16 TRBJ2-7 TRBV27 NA CASSPTWGLALYEQYF
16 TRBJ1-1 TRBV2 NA CASSEGPGPSRTEAFF
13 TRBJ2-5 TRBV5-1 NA CASSITGRETQYF
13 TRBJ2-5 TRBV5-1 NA CASTFRDSETQYF
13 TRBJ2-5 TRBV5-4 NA CASSFKGGETQYF
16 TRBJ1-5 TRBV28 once CASSLPPSGGRRPQHF
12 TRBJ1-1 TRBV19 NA CASSQGWREAFF
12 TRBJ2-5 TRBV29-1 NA CSVRGGERAQYF
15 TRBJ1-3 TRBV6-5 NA CASSPATGDGNTIYF
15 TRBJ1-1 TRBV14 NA CASSPRDLMNTEAFF
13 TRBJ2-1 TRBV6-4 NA CASSPGTNNEQFF
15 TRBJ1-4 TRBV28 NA CASSLTGRQNEKLFF
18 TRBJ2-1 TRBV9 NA CASSVTGPSGKTYNEQFF
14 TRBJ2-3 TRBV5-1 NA CASSFSVMTDTQYF
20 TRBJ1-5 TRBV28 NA CASSLFPGGRFVKGNQPQHF
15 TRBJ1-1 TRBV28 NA CASRDGGQGDTEAFF
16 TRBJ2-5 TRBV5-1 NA CASTPGVTPARETQYF
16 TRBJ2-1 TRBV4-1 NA CASSQGHLSSYNEQFF
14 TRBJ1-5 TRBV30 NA CAWSDPDRPSAQHF
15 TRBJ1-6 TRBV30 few CAWRPDRGANSPLHF
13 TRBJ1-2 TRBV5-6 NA CASSYPQPGGYTF
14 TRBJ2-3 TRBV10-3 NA CASRTSGGTDTQYF
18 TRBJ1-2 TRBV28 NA CASSLLMGGVKLPHGYTF
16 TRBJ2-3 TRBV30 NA CAWTGGYSGSTDTQYF
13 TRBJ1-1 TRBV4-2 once CASSQDMAFEAFF
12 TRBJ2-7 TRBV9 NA CASSATGYEQYF
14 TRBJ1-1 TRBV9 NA CASSVQGAGTEAFF
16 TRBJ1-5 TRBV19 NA CASSAGTGGRNQPQHF
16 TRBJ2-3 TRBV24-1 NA CATSDRVTGSTDTQYF
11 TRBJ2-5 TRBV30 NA CAWTGQETQYF